The rows below give T cell receptor beta chains drawn from one sample of a study of blood T cells in healthy people across ages. TCRdb analysed the 5' RACE reads with MiXCR anew, one entry per CDR3 protein. This sample has roughly 1,100,000 distinct CDR3 sequences; about 25% occur once, and the top ten carry less than 0.75%. The same sample was also used in a study of T cells of mothers and their children.

Sequenced sample: blood. These receptor sequences come from a girl aged 2 to 9 in good health. Each CDR3 is given with its conserved first and last residue. D genes are given only for firm matches. Size tells how often a clone was seen (once, few, many) or the class of an expanded clone, and some rows leave it out.

>few|TRBJ1-1|TRBV5-6|.
CASSFISAMNTEAFF
TGTGCCAGCAGCTTTATTTCAGCCATGAACACTGAAGCTTTCTTT
>.|TRBJ2-1|TRBV9|.
CACSRTWGSSYNEQFF
TGTGCCTGCAGCCGAACCTGGGGCTCCTCCTACAATGAGCAGTTCTTC
>.|TRBJ1-6|TRBV5-1|.
CASSLIFGRDNSPLHF
TGCGCCAGCAGCTTGATTTTTGGGCGGGATAATTCACCCCTCCACTTT
>.|TRBJ2-1|TRBV9|.
CASSVVGAQVGNEQFF
TGTGCCAGCAGCGTAGTCGGGGCCCAAGTGGGCAATGAGCAGTTCTTC
>few|TRBJ2-3|TRBV11-2|TRBD2
CASSLQGTSGSTDTQYF
TGTGCCAGCAGCTTACAGGGGACTAGCGGGAGCACAGATACGCAGTATTTT
>few|TRBJ2-7|TRBV11-2|.
CASRGPGDPYEQYF
TGTGCCAGCCGAGGGCCCGGGGATCCCTACGAGCAGTACTTC
>.|TRBJ2-1|TRBV6-4|TRBD2
CASLAGTSSRYNEQFF
TGTGCCAGCCTTGCCGGGACTAGCAGTCGGTACAATGAGCAGTTCTTC
>.|TRBJ1-6|TRBV7-2|.
CASSLYGTNSPLHF
TGTGCCAGCAGCTTGTACGGAACCAATTCACCCCTCCACTTT
>few|TRBJ1-3|TRBV20-1|.
CSARVGRVSGNTIYF
TGCAGTGCTAGAGTTGGAAGGGTGTCTGGAAACACCATATATTTT
>.|TRBJ2-7|TRBV7-6|TRBD2
CASSLLLAGDQPDYEQYF
TGTGCCAGCAGCTTGTTACTAGCGGGGGACCAACCTGACTACGAGCAGTACTTC
>few|TRBJ2-7|TRBV6-2/TRBV6-3|.
CASSFGLSSYEQYF
TGTGCCAGCAGTTTCGGTTTAAGCTCCTACGAGCAGTACTTC
>.|TRBJ2-6|TRBV5-1|TRBD1
CASRQGSSGANVLTF
TGCGCCAGCCGACAGGGAAGCTCTGGGGCCAACGTCCTGACTTTC
>few|TRBJ1-2|TRBV12-3/TRBV12-4|TRBD1
CASSKTGPDYTF
TGTGCCAGCAGCAAGACAGGGCCGGACTACACCTTC
>.|TRBJ1-1|TRBV4-2|.
CASSLSGAGGPRGAFF
TGTGCCAGCAGCCTATCCGGGGCCGGGGGGCCCAGGGGAGCTTTCTTT
>few|TRBJ1-4|TRBV5-1|TRBD1
CASSSGTGEELFF
TGCGCCAGCAGCTCCGGGACAGGGGAGGAACTGTTTTTT
>.|TRBJ2-1|TRBV29-1|TRBD2
CSLVVGLVYNEQFF
TGCAGCTTAGTGGTGGGACTAGTTTACAATGAGCAGTTCTTC
>.|TRBJ1-1|TRBV12-3/TRBV12-4|TRBD1
CASSYGQGLNTEAFF
TGTGCCAGCAGCTATGGACAGGGCCTGAACACTGAAGCTTTCTTT
>.|TRBJ1-1|TRBV29-1|.
CNVEEGTSGAFF
TGCAACGTTGAAGAGGGGACATCAGGAGCTTTCTTT
>.|TRBJ2-1|TRBV4-1|.
CASSQVLAAEQFF
TGCGCCAGCAGCCAAGTTTTAGCGGCGGAGCAGTTCTTC
>few|TRBJ2-4|TRBV19|TRBD1
CASSDPTGVENIQYF
TGTGCCAGTAGTGACCCTACAGGGGTCGAAAACATTCAGTACTTC
>many|TRBJ2-1|TRBV9|.
CASSVEAGSPNEQFF
TGTGCCAGCAGCGTAGAGGCGGGGTCCCCCAATGAGCAGTTCTTC
>.|TRBJ2-7|TRBV4-1|.
CASSQVVGGYYEQYF
TGCGCCAGCAGCCAAGTAGTAGGCGGGTACTACGAGCAGTACTTC
>few|TRBJ1-1|TRBV7-2|.
CASSAVDGFSEAFF
TGTGCCAGCAGCGCAGTCGACGGTTTTTCTGAAGCTTTCTTT
>few|TRBJ2-7|TRBV7-3|.
CASSLTPGTYEQYF
TGTGCCAGCAGCTTAACGCCAGGAACGTACGAGCAGTACTTC
>.|TRBJ2-6|TRBV24-1|.
CATSGGGDTSSGANVLTF
TGTGCCACCAGTGGAGGGGGGGACACTTCCTCTGGGGCCAACGTCCTGACTTTC
>.|TRBJ1-1|TRBV12-3/TRBV12-4|.
CASSLGGGVSEAFF
TGTGCCAGCAGTTTGGGAGGGGGAGTCTCTGAAGCTTTCTTT
>few|TRBJ2-1|TRBV15|TRBD2
CATSRRSKGGSSYNEQFF
TGTGCCACCAGCAGAAGAAGTAAGGGCGGGAGCTCCTACAATGAGCAGTTCTTC
>.|TRBJ2-7|TRBV2|TRBD1
CASRDRGLEYEQYF
TGTGCCAGCCGGGACAGGGGGCTAGAATACGAGCAGTACTTC
>.|TRBJ2-2|TRBV7-3|TRBD2
CASSFGLDSPGELFF
TGTGCCAGCAGCTTCGGACTAGATAGTCCCGGGGAGCTGTTTTTT
>.|TRBJ2-3|TRBV5-1|.
CASSLAPSGVRTDTQYF
TGCGCCAGCAGCTTGGCCCCTAGTGGGGTCCGCACAGATACGCAGTATTTT
>.|TRBJ2-1|TRBV10-2|.
CATQGFSYNEQFF
TGCGCCACCCAGGGATTCTCCTACAATGAGCAGTTCTTC
>few|TRBJ2-1|TRBV6-2/TRBV6-3|TRBD2
CAQSRGGSYNEQFF
TGTGCCCAAAGCCGCGGGGGATCCTACAATGAGCAGTTCTTC
>.|TRBJ2-7|TRBV29-1|.
CSVPGRGAYEQYF
TGCAGCGTCCCCGGCAGGGGTGCTTACGAGCAGTACTTC
>few|TRBJ2-3|TRBV4-2|.
CASSPDPPVPDTQYF
TGTGCCAGCAGCCCGGACCCCCCGGTGCCAGATACGCAGTATTTT
>few|TRBJ2-4|TRBV6-1|.
CATGSGMKNIQYF
TGTGCCACTGGTTCCGGGATGAAAAACATTCAGTACTTC
>.|TRBJ2-1|TRBV20-1|.
CSARTIAGGFSYNEQFF
TGCAGTGCTAGAACAATAGCCGGAGGGTTCTCCTACAATGAGCAGTTCTTC
>few|TRBJ2-7|TRBV6-5|.
CASSYRGLNGPTGEQYF
TGTGCCAGCAGCTATAGGGGTTTGAACGGACCCACGGGGGAGCAGTACTTC
>.|TRBJ1-1|TRBV28|.
CASMGGSFTEAFF
TGTGCCAGCATGGGGGGGAGTTTCACTGAAGCTTTCTTT
>few|TRBJ1-2|TRBV29-1|TRBD1
CSVEAPDRESRGYTF
TGCAGCGTTGAAGCGCCGGACAGGGAATCGCGGGGCTACACCTTC
>few|TRBJ2-1|TRBV12-3/TRBV12-4|.
CANSLPAGRTQFF
TGTGCCAACAGTTTACCGGCGGGGCGGACGCAGTTCTTC
>few|TRBJ1-1|TRBV28|.
CASSWFKGAEAFF
TGTGCCAGCAGCTGGTTTAAGGGTGCTGAAGCTTTCTTT
>few|TRBJ2-7|TRBV15|.
CATSRELLSNSYSYEQYF
TGTGCCACCAGCAGAGAACTTCTCAGTAATTCATACTCCTACGAGCAGTACTTC
>few|TRBJ2-1|TRBV6-5|TRBD2
CASSYSGGTSANEQFF
TGTGCCAGCAGTTACTCGGGCGGGACTAGCGCGAATGAGCAGTTCTTC